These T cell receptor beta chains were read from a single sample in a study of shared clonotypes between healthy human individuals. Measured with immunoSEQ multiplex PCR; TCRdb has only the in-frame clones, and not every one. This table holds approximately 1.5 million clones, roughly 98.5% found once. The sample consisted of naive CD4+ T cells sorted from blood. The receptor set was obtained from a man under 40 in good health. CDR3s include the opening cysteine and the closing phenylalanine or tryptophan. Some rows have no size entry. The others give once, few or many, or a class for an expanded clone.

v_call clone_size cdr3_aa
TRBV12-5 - CASGLGGNHFTDTQYF
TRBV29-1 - CSARPGTGAEKLFF
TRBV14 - CASSHGSYNEQFF
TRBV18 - CASSPAGAYNEQFF
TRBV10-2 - CASSEAGPPYGYTF
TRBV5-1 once CASSSGLAGATDTQYF
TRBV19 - CASSKGGGANTGELFF
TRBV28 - CASSTHRQGARGTEAFF
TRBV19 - CASSTAGTGGSAFF
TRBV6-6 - CASSYRAGGYEQYF
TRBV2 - CATRREGPGTYEQYF
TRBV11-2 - CASSPSGTGSYEQYF
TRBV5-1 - CASSSGLAGGISGEQYF
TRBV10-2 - CASSERKGLAGEIHEQFF
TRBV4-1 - CASSRDDRTGGREQYF
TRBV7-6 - CASSLRTSGRGNTGELFF
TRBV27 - CASSSVPLAGAVANEQFF
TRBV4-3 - CASSQDFNFRDNYEQYF
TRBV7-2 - CASSSGRQRGTQYF
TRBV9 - CASSDHSGSPYNEQFF
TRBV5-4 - CASSPRADQGTGELFF
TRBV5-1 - CASSLIALTSTDTQYF
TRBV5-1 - CASSGYTDTQYF
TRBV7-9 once CASSPEAFF
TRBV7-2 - CASSLGPLNTQYF
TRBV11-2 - CASSARGRMNTEAFF
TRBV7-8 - CASSPRREGYEQYF
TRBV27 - CASSLGQGQVYEQYF
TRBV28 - CASSSLLAGDWNEQFF
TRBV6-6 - CASSRTDYGYTF
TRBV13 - CASSAGLAGEWVTDTQYF
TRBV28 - CASSLTGGELFF
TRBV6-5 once CASRWTEDNEQFF
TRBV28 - CASRGIGQPITNTGELFF
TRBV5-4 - CASSPLAGGLNTGELFF
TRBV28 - CASSSVTPYEQYF
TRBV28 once CASSLTSSNEQFF
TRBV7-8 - CASSLVQGLGGQPQHF
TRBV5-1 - CASSGHSNTEAFF
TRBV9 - CASSRDRGREETQYF
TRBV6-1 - CASSESLGWSSYEQYF
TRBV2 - CASSSGQGATYEQYF
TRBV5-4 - CASSLDRGRIHEQYF
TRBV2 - CASSFDRRDEKLFF
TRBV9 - CASSVDPPGEQYF
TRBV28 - CASRLAGGPLGYNEQFF
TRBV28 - CASSLHSRLYNEQFF
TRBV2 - CASGRLAKNIQYF
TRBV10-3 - CAIGRHSGSYEQYF
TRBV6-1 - CASSQTGYYGYTF
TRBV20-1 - CSLKRAGELFF
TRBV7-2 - CASSLRVVYNEQFF
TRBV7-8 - CASSLASNEQFF
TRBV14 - CASSPWDSPENTEAFF